A single sample gave rise to the 28 T cell receptor beta chains below, sequenced in a study of blood T cell repertoires in COVID-19. The repertoire was sequenced with immunoSEQ multiplex PCR; TCRdb's copy has only in-frame clones and lacks some. The table lists approximately 60,000 clones, 70% to 90% of them singletons. Sequencing was carried out using peripheral blood. The receptors stem from a man aged 60-69 years with active or convalescent COVID-19.

The chain links TRBV29-1 to TRBJ1-2, with D possibly TRBD1 on 6 matching bases. The germline V gene has CDR1 SQVTM and CDR2 ANQGSEA. The CDR3 has 13 amino acids. V was cut by 1 base and J by 6 bases, with 12 bases left in between. The CDR3 DNA sequence: TGCAGCGTTGAAGCGGACAGTTCCGATGGCTACACCTTC. The encoded protein is CSVEADSSDGYTF.

This clone is a singleton in its sample. Here the CDR3 reads CSATQGSPLHF. Written as DNA, the CDR3 is TGCAGTGCAACTCAGGGTTCACCCCTCCACTTT. The chain combines TRBV20-1 with TRBJ1-6; D is possibly TRBD1 (5 bases). This CDR3 region has 11 residues. V was clipped by 6 bases and J by 9 bases, with 9 bases between them. Germline assignment: CDR1 DFQATT and CDR2 SNEGSKA (reference sequence).

The chain employs TRBV23-1 and TRBJ1-5, with D possibly being TRBD1 (5 bases). TRBV23-1 is given ORF status, its function remaining uncertain. V lost 4 bases to trimming and J lost 0 bases, with 19 bases between them. The CDR3 has 18 amino acids. CDR3: CASSLKGAAWYSNQPQHF. The CDR3 DNA follows: TGCGCCAGCAGTCTAAAAGGGGCAGCTTGGTATAGCAATCAGCCCCAGCATTTT.

The chain carries TRBV4-1 and TRBJ2-3; 7 bases are a match to TRBD2. V was clipped by 0 bases and J by 3 bases; unmatched bases: 6. The CDR3 extends over 16 amino acids. Germline CDR1 reads MGHRA; CDR2 reads YSYEKL. The CDR3 DNA is TGCGCCAGCAGCCAAGATGGACGCGGGGGAACAGATACGCAGTATTTT. Amino acid sequence: CASSQDGRGGTDTQYF.

The chain joins TRBV6-2 or TRBV6-3 to TRBJ1-2; D ambiguous. The germline V gene encodes CDR1 MNHEY and CDR2 SVGEGT. The CDR3 is 16 residues long. V dropped 6 bases and J dropped 7 bases, with 24 bases sitting between them. This CDR3 reads CASSRSPRETSGGYTF. As DNA, the CDR3 is TGTGCCAGCAGCCGCTCGCCGCGGGAAACCTCTGGTGGCTACACCTTC.

The gene calls are TRBV5-4 and TRBJ2-1; 11 positions agree with TRBD2. V lost 6 bases, J lost 9 bases, and 14 bases stayed unmatched. Per germline, CDR1 SGHNT and CDR2 YYREEE (reference sequence). The CDR3 runs 16 residues. This chain's CDR3 is CASKSGTSGTYAEQFF. The CDR3 DNA follows: TGTGCCAGCAAAAGTGGGACTAGCGGAACTTACGCTGAGCAGTTCTTC.

The rearrangement links TRBV4-1 to TRBJ2-3; 11 positions match TRBD2. The CDR3 totals 15 residues. Trimming removed 3 bases from V and 6 bases from J; junction bases left unmatched: 5. Germline V gene data show CDR1 as MGHRA and CDR2 as YSYEKL. CDR3 DNA: TGCGCCAGCAGCCAGGGACTAGCGGCTCCCGATACGCAGTATTTT. It encodes CASSQGLAAPDTQYF.

The chain combines TRBV2 with TRBJ1-5; D is unresolved. The CDR3 runs 16 residues. The V and J ends lost 5 bases and 0 bases respectively, with 14 bases between them. The germline V gene has CDR1 SNHLY and CDR2 FYNNEI. Written as DNA, the CDR3 is TGTGCCAGCAGTCACACAGAATGGAATAGCAATCAGCCCCAGCATTTT. Amino acids: CASSHTEWNSNQPQHF.

This chain connects TRBV19 to TRBJ2-7, with TRBD2 matching over 13 bases. CDR1 and CDR2 (germline): LNHDA, SQIVND (reference sequence). J was trimmed by 5 bases and V by 5 bases; bases with no gene match: 9. The CDR3 runs 16 residues. The CDR3 DNA follows: TGTGCCAGTAGTCCCTCAAGGACTAGCGGGAGCAACGAGCAGTACTTC. Protein product: CASSPSRTSGSNEQYF.

The chain has TRBV18 and TRBJ2-1; 14 positions match TRBD2. V was pared by 3 bases and J by 12 bases, with 4 bases of the junction left unmatched. This CDR3 spans 14 amino acids. Looked up from germline, CDR1 is KGHSH and CDR2 is LQKENI. Here the CDR3 reads CASSPGLAGDGQFF. The CDR3 bases are TGTGCCAGCTCACCGGGACTAGCGGGAGATGGGCAGTTCTTC. The full variable domain, with the rest looked up from reference TRBV18 and TRBJ2-1, is NAGVMQNPRHLVRRRGQEARLRCSPMKGHSHVYWYRQLPEEGLKFMVYLQKENIIDESGMPKERFSAEFPKEGPSILRIQQVVRGDSAAYFCASSPGLAGDGQFFGPGTRLTVL.

The CDR3 is CASSLMEGRTDTQYF. CDR3 nucleotide sequence: TGTGCCAGCAGCTTAATGGAGGGGCGCACAGATACGCAGTATTTT. The chain joins TRBV7-3 to TRBJ2-3, with a possible D match to TRBD2 (6 bases). The V end was cut by 1 base, the J end by 1 base, with 9 bases between. The CDR3 is 15 amino acids. CDR1 is SGHTA, CDR2 FQGTGA, per germline.

This clone has a handful of counts. V gene TRBV3-1 (or the pseudogene TRBV3-2) combines with J gene TRBJ1-1; D not certain. V lost 1 base to trimming and J lost 5 bases, with 11 bases between them. CDR1 is LGHDT, CDR2 YNNKEL, per germline (reference sequence). This CDR3 spans 14 amino acids. The CDR3 loop reads CASSQGGLRTEAFF. The CDR3 nucleotides read TGTGCCAGCAGCCAAGGAGGGCTTAGAACTGAAGCTTTCTTT.

The genes are TRBV7-8 and TRBJ2-1; 7 nucleotides match TRBD1. The CDR3 covers 15 residues. V was pared by 5 bases and J by 2 bases, with 6 bases of the junction left unmatched. CDR1 and CDR2 from the germline V gene are SGHVS and FQNEAQ. The CDR3 sequence: CASSRTGDPYNEQFF. DNA of the CDR3: TGTGCCAGCAGCCGCACAGGGGACCCCTACAATGAGCAGTTCTTC.

This rearrangement joins TRBV4-1 to TRBJ1-3, with D unresolved. V was trimmed by 1 base and J by 1 base, leaving 14 bases between them. The CDR3 consists of 17 residues. Germline values: CDR1 MGHRA, CDR2 YSYEKL. CDR3 region: CASSQGRPGRSGNTIYF. The CDR3, as DNA: TGCGCCAGCAGCCAAGGGAGGCCAGGTCGATCTGGAAACACCATATATTTT.

The chain links TRBV28 to TRBJ1-5; D remains unclear. The V gene lost 3 bases and the J gene lost 10 bases, with 28 bases spanning the gap. Germline-derived CDR1 and CDR2 are MDHEN and SYDVKM. This CDR3 has 18 amino acids. CDR3 sequence: CASSFSHQARSGNGPQHF. Written as DNA, the CDR3 is TGTGCCAGCAGTTTCTCCCATCAGGCCCGGTCCGGCAATGGTCCCCAGCATTTT.

The CDR3, as DNA: TGTGCCAGCAGTGACTCGTGGACAGGGAGCACTGAAGCTTTCTTT. This encodes CASSDSWTGSTEAFF. The rearrangement uses TRBV6-4 and TRBJ1-1; TRBD1 agrees at 8 bases. V lost 0 bases, J lost 4 bases, and 4 bases stayed unmatched. Germline V CDR1 and CDR2: MRHNA, SNTAGT. This CDR3 is 15 amino acids long.

The V and J genes are TRBV19 and TRBJ2-7; the D is unclear. Trimming left V 3 bases short and J 9 bases short, with 12 bases between. Germline V gene data show CDR1 as LNHDA and CDR2 as SQIVND (reference sequence). This CDR3 contains 12 residues. The CDR3 DNA reads as TGTGCCAGTAGTATTTCGGGTAAACCGCAGTACTTC. The encoded protein is CASSISGKPQYF.

The chain has TRBV10-1 and TRBJ1-6; the match to TRBD1 covers 7 bases. The CDR3 loop spans 14 amino acids. Germline-derived CDR1 and CDR2 are WNHNN and SYGVQD (reference sequence). The J segment lost 5 bases and the V segment lost 4 bases, leaving 2 bases of the junction unmatched. CDR3 residues: CASSAGTDNSPLHF. In DNA, the CDR3 is TGCGCCAGCAGTGCCGGGACAGATAATTCACCCCTCCACTTT.

The DNA of the CDR3 is TGCGCCAGTAGCCTTACCCCAACGAACACTGAAGCTTTCTTT. Protein: CASSLTPTNTEAFF. V and J are TRBV10-2 and TRBJ1-1; D is uncertain. The ends were cut back, 9 bases at V and 1 base at J, with 15 bases in the middle. CDR3 length equals 14 residues. The germline gives CDR1 WSHSY, CDR2 SAAADI.

The chain recombines TRBV4-1 with TRBJ1-3; D might be TRBD1 (5 bases). V lost 4 bases to trimming and J lost 8 bases, with 12 bases between them. Germline CDR1 is MGHRA and CDR2 is YSYEKL. The CDR3 has 13 amino acids. The CDR3 DNA follows: TGCGCCAGCAGCCGCCCAAAAGGGGACACCATATATTTT. It translates to CASSRPKGDTIYF.

This clone showed up just a few times. The CDR3 DNA sequence: TGTGCCAGCAGCTCCCGGGACAGGGGGTACAATGAGCAGTTCTTC. Protein product: CASSSRDRGYNEQFF. This chain connects TRBV3-1 (or the pseudogene TRBV3-2) to TRBJ2-1, with 11 bases lining up with TRBD1. From germline, CDR1 is LGHDT and CDR2 YNNKEL (reference sequence). V trimming: 5 bases; J trimming: 4 bases; junction bases outside the gene matches: 4. The CDR3 has 15 residues.

The rearrangement links TRBV5-4 to TRBJ1-1, with 8 bases fitting TRBD1. Germline lookup yields CDR1 SGHNT and CDR2 YYREEE (reference sequence). This CDR3 contains 15 residues. Trimming at V came to 4 bases and at J to 1 base, leaving 6 bases not matched to a gene. CDR3 amino acids: CASSPRQGSNTEAFF. The CDR3 coding sequence is TGTGCCAGCAGCCCGCGACAGGGGTCGAACACTGAAGCTTTCTTT.

This clone came up once. V is TRBV10-3 and J is TRBJ2-3; 7 positions match TRBD2. Germline values: CDR1 ENHRY, CDR2 SYGVKD. The length of the CDR3 is 14 residues. Trimming took 0 bases from V and 6 from J; bases not matched to a gene: 3. CDR3 protein: CAISESKGGDTQYF. In DNA form, the CDR3 reads TGTGCCATCAGTGAGTCGAAGGGAGGGGATACGCAGTATTTT.

This clone was detected once. This chain connects TRBV6-5 to TRBJ1-2; possible D gene TRBD1, 5 bases. Trimming took off 8 bases at V and 7 bases at J, with 17 bases between the two ends. The CDR3 spans 13 residues. The germline V gene encodes CDR1 MNHEY and CDR2 SVGAGI. DNA for the CDR3: TGTGCCAGCCAAACCGGGCCTGGGGCTGGCTACACCTTC. Translated, it gives CASQTGPGAGYTF.

As concerns this clone: The same CDR3 also results from other DNA sequences found in this sample. The chain uses TRBV7-2 and TRBJ2-5; D gene ambiguous. V lost 2 bases and J 5 bases, leaving 6 bases between the germline ends. This CDR3 has 12 amino acids. CDR1 and CDR2 from the germline V gene are SGHTA and FQGNSA. The CDR3 coding sequence is TGTGCCAGCAGCTTAACTCGGGAGACCCAGTACTTC. Protein: CASSLTRETQYF.

The sample holds a few counts of this clone. The genes are TRBV19 and TRBJ2-1; 10 nucleotides agree with TRBD1. The germline CDR1 and CDR2 sequences are LNHDA and SQIVND (reference sequence). The CDR3 is 15 amino acids. The trim removed 6 bases at V and 6 bases at J, leaving 8 bases unmatched. The CDR3 sequence is CASSIRDRGSNEQFF. The CDR3 coding sequence is TGTGCCAGTAGCATCCGGGACAGGGGAAGCAATGAGCAGTTCTTC.

The rearrangement joins TRBV19 to TRBJ1-3, with no clear D. Germline assignment: CDR1 LNHDA and CDR2 SQIVND (reference sequence). The V and J ends lost 1 base and 1 base respectively, with 5 bases between them. This CDR3 region has 14 residues. The CDR3 loop is CASSIGESGNTIYF. The CDR3 bases are TGTGCCAGTAGTATAGGGGAGTCTGGAAACACCATATATTTT.

The chain has TRBV11-2 and TRBJ1-3; 7 bases agree with TRBD1. The CDR3 extends over 17 amino acids. V dropped 6 bases and J dropped 0; count of bases not matched to a gene: 11. Germline values: CDR1 SGHAT, CDR2 FQNNGV. The CDR3 sequence is CASRRQGPNRSGNTIYF. The CDR3, as DNA: TGTGCCAGCAGGCGACAGGGTCCAAACCGCTCTGGAAACACCATATATTTT. The full variable domain, completed using reference TRBV11-2 and TRBJ1-3, is EAGVAQSPRYKIIEKRQSVAFWCNPISGHATLYWYQQILGQGPKLLIQFQNNGVVDDSQLPKDRFSAERLKGVDSTLKIQPAKLEDSAVYLCASRRQGPNRSGNTIYFGEGSWLTVV.